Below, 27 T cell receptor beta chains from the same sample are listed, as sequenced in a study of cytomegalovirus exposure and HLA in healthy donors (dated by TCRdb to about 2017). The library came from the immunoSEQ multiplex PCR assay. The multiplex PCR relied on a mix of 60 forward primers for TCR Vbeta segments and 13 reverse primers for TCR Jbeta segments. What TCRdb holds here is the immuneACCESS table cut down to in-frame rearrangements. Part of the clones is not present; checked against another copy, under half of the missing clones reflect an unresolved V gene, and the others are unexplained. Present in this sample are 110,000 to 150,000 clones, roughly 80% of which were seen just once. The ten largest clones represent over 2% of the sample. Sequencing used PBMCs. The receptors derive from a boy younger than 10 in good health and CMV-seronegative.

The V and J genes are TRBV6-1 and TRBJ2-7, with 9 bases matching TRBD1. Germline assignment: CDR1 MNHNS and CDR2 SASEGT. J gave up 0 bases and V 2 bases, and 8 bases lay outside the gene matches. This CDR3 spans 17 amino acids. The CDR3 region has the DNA TGTGCCAGCAGTGAACTTAACAGGGGGCATCGCTCCTACGAGCAGTACTTC. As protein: CASSELNRGHRSYEQYF.

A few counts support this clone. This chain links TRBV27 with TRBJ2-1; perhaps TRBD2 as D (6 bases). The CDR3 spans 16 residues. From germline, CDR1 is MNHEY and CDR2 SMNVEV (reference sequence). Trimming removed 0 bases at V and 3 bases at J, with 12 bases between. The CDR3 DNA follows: TGTGCCAGCAGTTTATCTCCGGGGCGGGGCTACAATGAGCAGTTCTTC. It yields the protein CASSLSPGRGYNEQFF.

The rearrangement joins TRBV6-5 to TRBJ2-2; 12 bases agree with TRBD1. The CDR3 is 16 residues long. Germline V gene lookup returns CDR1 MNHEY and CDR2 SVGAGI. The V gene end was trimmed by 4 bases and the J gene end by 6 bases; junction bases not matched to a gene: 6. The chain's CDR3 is CASSWDRGLVAGELFF. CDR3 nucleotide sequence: TGTGCCAGCAGTTGGGACAGGGGGCTCGTAGCCGGGGAGCTGTTTTTT.

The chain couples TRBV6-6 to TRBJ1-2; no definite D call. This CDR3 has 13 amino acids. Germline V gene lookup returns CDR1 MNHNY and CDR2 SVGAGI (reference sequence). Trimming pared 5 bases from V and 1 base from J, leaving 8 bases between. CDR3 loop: CASSPVINYGYTF. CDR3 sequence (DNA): TGTGCCAGCAGTCCGGTTATTAACTATGGCTACACCTTC.

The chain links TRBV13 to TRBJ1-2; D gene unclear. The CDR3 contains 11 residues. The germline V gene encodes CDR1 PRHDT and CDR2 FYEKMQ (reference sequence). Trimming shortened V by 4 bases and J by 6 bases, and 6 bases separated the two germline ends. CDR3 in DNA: TGTGCCAGCAGCTCCCCCGATGGCTACACCTTC. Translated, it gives CASSSPDGYTF. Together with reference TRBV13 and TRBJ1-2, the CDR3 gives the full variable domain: AAGVIQSPRHLIKEKRETATLKCYPIPRHDTVYWYQQGPGQDPQFLISFYEKMQSDKGSIPDRFSAQQFSDYHSELNMSSLELGDSALYFCASSSPDGYTFGSGTRLTVV.

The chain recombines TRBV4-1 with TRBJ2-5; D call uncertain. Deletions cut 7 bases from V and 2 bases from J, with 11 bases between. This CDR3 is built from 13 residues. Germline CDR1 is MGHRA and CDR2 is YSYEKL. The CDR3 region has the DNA TGCGCCAGCAAAAGCCAAATACAAGAGACCCAGTACTTC. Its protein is CASKSQIQETQYF.

The CDR3 is CASSGLAQDNSYEQYF. The CDR3 DNA is TGCGCCAGCAGCGGACTAGCGCAAGATAACTCCTACGAGCAGTACTTC. The chain employs TRBV5-1 and TRBJ2-7, with 9 bases matching TRBD2. V shed 4 bases, J shed 0 bases, and the junction held 8 bases outside the gene matches. CDR3 length: 16 residues. CDR1 SGHRS and CDR2 YFSETQ come from the germline V gene.

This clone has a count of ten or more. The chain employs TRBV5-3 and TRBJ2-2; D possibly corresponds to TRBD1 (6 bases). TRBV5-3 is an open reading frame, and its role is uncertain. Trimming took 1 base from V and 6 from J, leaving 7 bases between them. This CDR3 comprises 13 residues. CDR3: CARSLSGAGELFF. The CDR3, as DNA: TGTGCCAGAAGCTTGTCAGGGGCCGGGGAGCTGTTTTTT.

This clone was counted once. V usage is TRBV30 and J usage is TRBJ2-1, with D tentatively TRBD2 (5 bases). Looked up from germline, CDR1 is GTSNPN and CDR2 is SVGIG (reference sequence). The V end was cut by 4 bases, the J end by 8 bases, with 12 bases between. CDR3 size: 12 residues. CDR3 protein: CAWTRSRDEQFF. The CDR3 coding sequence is TGTGCCTGGACCCGGTCGAGGGATGAGCAGTTCTTC.

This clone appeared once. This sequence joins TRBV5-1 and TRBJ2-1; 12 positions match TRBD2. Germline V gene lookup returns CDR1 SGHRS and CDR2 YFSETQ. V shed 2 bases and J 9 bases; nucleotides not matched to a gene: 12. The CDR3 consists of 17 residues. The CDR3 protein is CASSLTQRLAGVSEQFF. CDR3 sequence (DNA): TGCGCCAGCAGCTTAACACAGAGACTAGCGGGGGTATCTGAGCAGTTCTTC.

The CDR3 DNA reads TGCGCCAGCAGCTGGACACCTGACAATGAGCAGTTCTTC. As protein: CASSWTPDNEQFF. The chain carries TRBV5-1 and TRBJ2-1; possible D gene TRBD1, 5 bases. Germline loops: CDR1 SGHRS, CDR2 YFSETQ. V was cut by 3 bases and J by 5 bases, with 9 bases left in between. The CDR3 length is 13 residues.

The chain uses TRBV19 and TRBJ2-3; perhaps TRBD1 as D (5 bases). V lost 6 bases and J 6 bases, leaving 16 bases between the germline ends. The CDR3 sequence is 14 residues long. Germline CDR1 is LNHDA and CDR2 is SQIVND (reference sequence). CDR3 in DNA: TGTGCCAGTAGGACCAGGGATTCAGGGGATACGCAGTATTTT. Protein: CASRTRDSGDTQYF.

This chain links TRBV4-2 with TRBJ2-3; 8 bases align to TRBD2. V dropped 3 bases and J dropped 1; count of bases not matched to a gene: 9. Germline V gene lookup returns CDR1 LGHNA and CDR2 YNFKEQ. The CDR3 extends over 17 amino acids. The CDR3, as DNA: TGTGCCAGCAGCCAGGGACTAGTGGTCGTCGGCACAGATACGCAGTATTTT. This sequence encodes CASSQGLVVVGTDTQYF.

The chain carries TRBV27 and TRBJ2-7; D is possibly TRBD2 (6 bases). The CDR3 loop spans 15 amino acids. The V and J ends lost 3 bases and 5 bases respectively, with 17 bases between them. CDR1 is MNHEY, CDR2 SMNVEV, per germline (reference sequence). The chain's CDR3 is CASSFSGRNRDEQYF. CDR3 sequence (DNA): TGTGCCAGCAGTTTTTCGGGGAGGAATCGGGACGAGCAGTACTTC.

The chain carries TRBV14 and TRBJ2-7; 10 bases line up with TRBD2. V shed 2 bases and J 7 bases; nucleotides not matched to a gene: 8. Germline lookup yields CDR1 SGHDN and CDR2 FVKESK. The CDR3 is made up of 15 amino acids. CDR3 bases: TGTGCCAGCAGCCAAAGGGCTAGCGGGGGTAGGGAGCAGTACTTC. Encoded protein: CASSQRASGGREQYF. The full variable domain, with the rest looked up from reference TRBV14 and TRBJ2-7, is EAGVTQFPSHSVIEKGQTVTLRCDPISGHDNLYWYRRVMGKEIKFLLHFVKESKQDESGMPNNRFLAERTGGTYSTLKVQPAELEDSGVYFCASSQRASGGREQYFGPGTRLTVT.

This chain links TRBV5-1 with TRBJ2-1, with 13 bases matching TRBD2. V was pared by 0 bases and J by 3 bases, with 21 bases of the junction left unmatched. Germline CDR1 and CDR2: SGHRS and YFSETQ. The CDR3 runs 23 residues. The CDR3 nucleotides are TGCGCCAGCAGCTTGGCCATTGGGCCCAGGACTAGCGGGAGACACATCAGCTACAATGAGCAGTTCTTC. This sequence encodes CASSLAIGPRTSGRHISYNEQFF.

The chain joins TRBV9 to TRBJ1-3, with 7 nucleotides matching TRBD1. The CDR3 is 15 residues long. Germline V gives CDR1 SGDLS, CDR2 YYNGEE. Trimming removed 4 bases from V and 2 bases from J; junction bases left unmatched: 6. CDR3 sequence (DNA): TGTGCCAGCAGCCAAGGACAGGCCACTGGAAACACCATATATTTT. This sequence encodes CASSQGQATGNTIYF.

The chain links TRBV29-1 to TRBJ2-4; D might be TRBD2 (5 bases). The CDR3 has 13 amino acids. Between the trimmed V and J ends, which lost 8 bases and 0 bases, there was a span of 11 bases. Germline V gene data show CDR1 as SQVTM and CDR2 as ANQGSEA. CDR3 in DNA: TGCAGCACCCCCGGAGGAGCCAAAAACATTCAGTACTTC. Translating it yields CSTPGGAKNIQYF.

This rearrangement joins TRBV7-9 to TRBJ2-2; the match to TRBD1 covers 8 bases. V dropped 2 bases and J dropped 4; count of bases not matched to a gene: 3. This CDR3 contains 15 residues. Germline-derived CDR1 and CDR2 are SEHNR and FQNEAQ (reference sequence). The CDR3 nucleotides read TGTGCCAGCAGCTTAACAGGGGGTGCCACCGGGGAGCTGTTTTTT. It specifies CASSLTGGATGELFF. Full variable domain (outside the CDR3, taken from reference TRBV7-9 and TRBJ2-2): DTGVSQNPRHKITKRGQNVTFRCDPISEHNRLYWYRQTLGQGPEFLTYFQNEAQLEKSRLLSDRFSAERPKGSFSTLEIQRTEQGDSAMYLCASSLTGGATGELFFGEGSRLTVL.

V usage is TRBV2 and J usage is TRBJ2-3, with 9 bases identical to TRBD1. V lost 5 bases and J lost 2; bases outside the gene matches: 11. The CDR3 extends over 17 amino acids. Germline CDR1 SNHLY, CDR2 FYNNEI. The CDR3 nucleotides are TGTGCCAGCAGTCTTTCGTCGGACAGGGGTTACACAGATACGCAGTATTTT. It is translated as CASSLSSDRGYTDTQYF.

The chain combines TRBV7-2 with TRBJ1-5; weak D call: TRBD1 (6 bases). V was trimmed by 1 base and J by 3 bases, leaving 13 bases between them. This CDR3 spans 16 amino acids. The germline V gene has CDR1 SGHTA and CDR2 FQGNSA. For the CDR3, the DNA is TGTGCCAGCAGCTTAGTCCCCACAGGGAACAATCAGCCCCAGCATTTT. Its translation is CASSLVPTGNNQPQHF.

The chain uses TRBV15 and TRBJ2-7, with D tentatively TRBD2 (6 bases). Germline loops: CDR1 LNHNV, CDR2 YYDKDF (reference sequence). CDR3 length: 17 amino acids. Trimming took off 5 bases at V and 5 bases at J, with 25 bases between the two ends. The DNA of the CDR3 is TGTGCCACCAGCCCTCGACCGAACTTGGGGGGTAGGGACGAGCAGTACTTC. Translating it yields CATSPRPNLGGRDEQYF.

The CDR3 DNA follows: TGTGCCAGCACCCGGGGGAGAAAGGGATTCATAGACAGCGAAAGAGCTGAAGCTTTCTTT. This translates into CASTRGRKGFIDSERAEAFF. The chain recombines TRBV5-8 with TRBJ1-1; TRBD1 is a possible D gene (5 bases). V lost 6 bases and J lost 6, with 36 bases in between. The CDR3 loop spans 20 amino acids. Germline V gives CDR1 SGHTS, CDR2 YDEGEE.

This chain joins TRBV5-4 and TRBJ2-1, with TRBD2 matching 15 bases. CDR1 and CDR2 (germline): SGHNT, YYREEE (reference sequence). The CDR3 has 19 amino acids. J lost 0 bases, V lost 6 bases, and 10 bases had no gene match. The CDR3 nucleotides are TGTGCCAGCACCCCAGGGACTAGCGGGAGGCGGAGCTCCTACAATGAGCAGTTCTTC. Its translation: CASTPGTSGRRSSYNEQFF.

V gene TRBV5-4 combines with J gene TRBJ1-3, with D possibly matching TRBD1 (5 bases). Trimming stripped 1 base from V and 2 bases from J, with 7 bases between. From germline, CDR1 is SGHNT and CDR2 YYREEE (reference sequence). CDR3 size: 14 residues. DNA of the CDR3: TGTGCCAGCAGCTTGATAGGGGCTGGAAACACCATATATTTT. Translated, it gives CASSLIGAGNTIYF.

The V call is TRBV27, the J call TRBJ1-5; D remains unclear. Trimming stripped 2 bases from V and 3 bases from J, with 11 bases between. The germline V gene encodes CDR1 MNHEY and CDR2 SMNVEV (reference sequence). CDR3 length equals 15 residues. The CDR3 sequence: CASSLMPQSNQPQHF. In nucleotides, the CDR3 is TGTGCCAGCAGTTTAATGCCACAGTCCAATCAGCCCCAGCATTTT.

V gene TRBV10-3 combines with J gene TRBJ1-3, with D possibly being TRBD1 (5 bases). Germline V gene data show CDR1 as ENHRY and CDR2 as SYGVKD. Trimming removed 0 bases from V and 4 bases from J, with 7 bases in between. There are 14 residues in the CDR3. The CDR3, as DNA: TGTGCCATCAGTGAGTCCAAGGGGGGAAACACCATATATTTT. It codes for CAISESKGGNTIYF.